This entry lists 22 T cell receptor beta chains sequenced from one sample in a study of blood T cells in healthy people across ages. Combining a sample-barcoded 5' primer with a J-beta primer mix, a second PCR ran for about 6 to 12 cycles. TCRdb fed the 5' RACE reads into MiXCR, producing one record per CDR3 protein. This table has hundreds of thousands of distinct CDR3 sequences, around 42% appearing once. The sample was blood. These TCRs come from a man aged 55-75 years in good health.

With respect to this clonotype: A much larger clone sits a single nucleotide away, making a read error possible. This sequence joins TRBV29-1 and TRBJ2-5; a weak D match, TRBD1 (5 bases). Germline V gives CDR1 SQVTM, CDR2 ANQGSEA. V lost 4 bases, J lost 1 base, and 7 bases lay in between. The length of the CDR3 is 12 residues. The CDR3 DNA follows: TGCAGCGTTGGGGGCACCCAAGAGACCCAGTACTTC. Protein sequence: CSVGGTQETQYF. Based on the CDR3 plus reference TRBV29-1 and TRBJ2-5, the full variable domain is SAVISQKPSRDICQRGTSLTIQCQVDSQVTMMFWYRQQPGQSLTLIATANQGSEATYESGFVIDKFPISRPNLTFSTLTVSNMSPEDSSIYLCSVGGTQETQYFGPGTRLLVL.

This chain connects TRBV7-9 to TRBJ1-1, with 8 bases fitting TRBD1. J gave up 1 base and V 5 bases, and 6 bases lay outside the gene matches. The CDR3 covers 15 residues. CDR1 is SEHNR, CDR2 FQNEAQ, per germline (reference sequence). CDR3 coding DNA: TGTGCCAGCAGCGCCCAGGGACAGGCGAACACTGAAGCTTTCTTT. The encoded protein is CASSAQGQANTEAFF.

CDR3 sequence: CATSRHSGGFNNEQFF. The CDR3, as DNA: TGTGCCACCAGCCGACATAGCGGGGGCTTCAACAATGAGCAGTTCTTC. V is TRBV15 and J is TRBJ2-1, with 9 nucleotides matching TRBD2. Germline CDR1 is LNHNV and CDR2 is YYDKDF (reference sequence). CDR3 length: 16 amino acids. J gave up 5 bases and V 5 bases, and 10 bases lay outside the gene matches.

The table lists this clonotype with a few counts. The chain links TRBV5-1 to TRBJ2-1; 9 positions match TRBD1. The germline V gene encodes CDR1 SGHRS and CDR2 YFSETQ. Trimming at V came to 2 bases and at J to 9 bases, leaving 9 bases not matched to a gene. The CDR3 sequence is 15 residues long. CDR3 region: CASSFLGTGSGEQFF. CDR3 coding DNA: TGCGCCAGCAGCTTCCTCGGGACAGGGTCGGGTGAGCAGTTCTTC.

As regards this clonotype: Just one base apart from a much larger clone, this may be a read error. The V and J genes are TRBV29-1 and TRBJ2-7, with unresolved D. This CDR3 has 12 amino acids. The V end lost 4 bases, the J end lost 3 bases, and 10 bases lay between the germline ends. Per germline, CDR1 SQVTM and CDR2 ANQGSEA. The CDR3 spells CSVGGQNYEQYF. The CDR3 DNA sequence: TGCAGCGTTGGAGGCCAGAACTACGAGCAGTACTTC.

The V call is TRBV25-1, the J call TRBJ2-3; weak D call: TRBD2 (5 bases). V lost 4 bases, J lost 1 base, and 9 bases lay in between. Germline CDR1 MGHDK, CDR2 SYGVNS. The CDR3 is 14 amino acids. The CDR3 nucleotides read TGTGCCAGCAGTGTAGAAGCGGGCACAGATACGCAGTATTTT. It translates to CASSVEAGTDTQYF.

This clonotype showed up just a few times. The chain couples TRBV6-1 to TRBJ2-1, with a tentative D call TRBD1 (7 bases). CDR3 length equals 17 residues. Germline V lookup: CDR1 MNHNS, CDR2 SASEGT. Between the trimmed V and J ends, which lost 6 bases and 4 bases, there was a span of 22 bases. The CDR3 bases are TGTGCCAGCAGGGGCACCGACAGGGAGGCGGGTTACAATGAGCAGTTCTTC. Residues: CASRGTDREAGYNEQFF.

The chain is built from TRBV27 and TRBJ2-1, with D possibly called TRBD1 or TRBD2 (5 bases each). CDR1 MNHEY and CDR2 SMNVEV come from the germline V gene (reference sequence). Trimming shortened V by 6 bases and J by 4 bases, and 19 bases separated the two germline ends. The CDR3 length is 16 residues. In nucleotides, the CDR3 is TGTGCCAGCAGCATTCTAGGGGCCGGGGCTTACAATGAGCAGTTCTTC. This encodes CASSILGAGAYNEQFF.

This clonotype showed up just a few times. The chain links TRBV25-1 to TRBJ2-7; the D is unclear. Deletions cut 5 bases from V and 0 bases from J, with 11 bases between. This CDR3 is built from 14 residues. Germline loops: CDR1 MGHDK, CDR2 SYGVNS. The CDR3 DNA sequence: TGTGCCAGCAGTCGGGCAGGTTACTCCTACGAGCAGTACTTC. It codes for CASSRAGYSYEQYF.

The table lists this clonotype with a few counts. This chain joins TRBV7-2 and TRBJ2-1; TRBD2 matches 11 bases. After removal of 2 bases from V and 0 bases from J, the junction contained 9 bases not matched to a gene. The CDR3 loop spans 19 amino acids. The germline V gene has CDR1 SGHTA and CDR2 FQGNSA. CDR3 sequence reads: CASSLRGLAGGSSYNEQFF. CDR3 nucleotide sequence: TGTGCCAGCAGCTTAAGGGGGCTAGCGGGGGGTAGCTCCTACAATGAGCAGTTCTTC.

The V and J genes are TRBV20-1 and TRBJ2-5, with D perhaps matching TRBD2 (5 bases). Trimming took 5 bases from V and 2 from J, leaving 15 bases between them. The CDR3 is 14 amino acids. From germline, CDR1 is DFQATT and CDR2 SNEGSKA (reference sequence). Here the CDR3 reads CSAGGLYLQETQYF. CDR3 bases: TGCAGTGCTGGCGGACTTTACTTACAAGAGACCCAGTACTTC.

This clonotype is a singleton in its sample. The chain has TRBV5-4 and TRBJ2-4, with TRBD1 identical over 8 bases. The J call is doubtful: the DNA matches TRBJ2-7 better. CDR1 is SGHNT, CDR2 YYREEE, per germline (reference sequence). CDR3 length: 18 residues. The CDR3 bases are TGTGCCAGCAGCCCGGACGGACAGGGAGAACGGTTGTCCTACGAGCAGTACTTC. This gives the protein CASSPDGQGERLSYEQYF.

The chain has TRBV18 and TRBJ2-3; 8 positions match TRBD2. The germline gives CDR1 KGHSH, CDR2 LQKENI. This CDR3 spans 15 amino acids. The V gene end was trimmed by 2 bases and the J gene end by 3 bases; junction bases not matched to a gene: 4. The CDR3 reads CASSPTGGRTDTQYF. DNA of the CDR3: TGTGCCAGCTCACCAACGGGGGGGCGGACAGATACGCAGTATTTT. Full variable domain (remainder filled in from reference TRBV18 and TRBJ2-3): NAGVMQNPRHLVRRRGQEARLRCSPMKGHSHVYWYRQLPEEGLKFMVYLQKENIIDESGMPKERFSAEFPKEGPSILRIQQVVRGDSAAYFCASSPTGGRTDTQYFGPGTRLTVL.

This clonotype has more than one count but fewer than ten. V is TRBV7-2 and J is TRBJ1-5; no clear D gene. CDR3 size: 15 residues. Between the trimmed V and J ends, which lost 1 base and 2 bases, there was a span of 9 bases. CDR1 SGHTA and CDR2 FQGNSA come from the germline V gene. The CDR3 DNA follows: TGTGCCAGCAGCTTAGGAGGACCGGGCAATCAGCCCCAGCATTTT. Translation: CASSLGGPGNQPQHF.

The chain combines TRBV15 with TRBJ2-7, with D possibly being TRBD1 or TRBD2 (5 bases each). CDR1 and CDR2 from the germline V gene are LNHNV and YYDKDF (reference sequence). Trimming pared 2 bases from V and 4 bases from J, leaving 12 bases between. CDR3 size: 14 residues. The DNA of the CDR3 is TGTGCCACCAGCAGAAAAATGGGGGAATACGAGCAGTACTTC. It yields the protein CATSRKMGEYEQYF.

The CDR3 loop is CASKRTGEDTQYF. The DNA of the CDR3 is TGCGCCAGCAAGAGGACAGGGGAAGATACGCAGTATTTT. The chain is built from TRBV5-1 and TRBJ2-3; 9 bases fit TRBD1. The germline V gene has CDR1 SGHRS and CDR2 YFSETQ. V shed 6 bases and J 5 bases; nucleotides not matched to a gene: 4. CDR3 length: 13 residues.

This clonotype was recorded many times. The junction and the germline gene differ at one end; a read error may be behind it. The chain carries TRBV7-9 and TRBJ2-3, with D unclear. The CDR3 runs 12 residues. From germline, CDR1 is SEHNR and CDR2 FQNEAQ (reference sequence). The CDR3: CASSSGRDTQYF. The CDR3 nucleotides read TGCGCCAGCAGCTCGGGCCGAGATACGCAGTATTTT.

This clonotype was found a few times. The chain's CDR3 is CASSYSPATDTQYF. In DNA form, the CDR3 reads TGTGCCAGCAGTTACTCTCCAGCCACAGATACGCAGTATTTT. This rearrangement joins TRBV6-2 or TRBV6-3 to TRBJ2-3; unclear D gene. Trimming stripped 0 bases from V and 2 bases from J, with 6 bases between. This CDR3 comprises 14 residues. CDR1 and CDR2 (germline): MNHEY, SVGEGT.

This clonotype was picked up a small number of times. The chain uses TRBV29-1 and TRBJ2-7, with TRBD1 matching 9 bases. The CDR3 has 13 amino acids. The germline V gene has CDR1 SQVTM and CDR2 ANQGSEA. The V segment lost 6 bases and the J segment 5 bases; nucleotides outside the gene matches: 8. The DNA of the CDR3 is TGCAGCGTAACCGGGACAGGGAAAGACGAGCAGTACTTC. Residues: CSVTGTGKDEQYF.

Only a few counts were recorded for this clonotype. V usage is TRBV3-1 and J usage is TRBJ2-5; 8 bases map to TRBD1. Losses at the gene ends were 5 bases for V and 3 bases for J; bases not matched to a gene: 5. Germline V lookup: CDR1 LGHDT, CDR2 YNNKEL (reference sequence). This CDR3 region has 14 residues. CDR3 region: CASSSLTGEETQYF. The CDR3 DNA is TGTGCCAGCAGCTCGTTGACAGGGGAAGAGACCCAGTACTTC.

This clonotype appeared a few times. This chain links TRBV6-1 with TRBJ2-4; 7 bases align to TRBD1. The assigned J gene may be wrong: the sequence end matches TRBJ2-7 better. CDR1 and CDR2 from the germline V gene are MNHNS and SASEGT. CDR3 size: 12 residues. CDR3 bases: TGTGCCGCCTTCGGGACAGCTCCCGAGCAGTACTTC. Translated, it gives CAAFGTAPEQYF.

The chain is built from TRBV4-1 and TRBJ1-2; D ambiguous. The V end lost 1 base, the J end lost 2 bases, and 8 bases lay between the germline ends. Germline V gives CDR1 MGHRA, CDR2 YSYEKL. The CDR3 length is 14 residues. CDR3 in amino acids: CASSQGPNNYGYTF. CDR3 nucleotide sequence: TGCGCCAGCAGCCAAGGTCCCAACAACTATGGCTACACCTTC.